The 32 T cell receptor beta chains listed next were all sequenced from one sample in a study of blood T cell repertoires in COVID-19. The protocol was immunoSEQ multiplex PCR, while the TCRdb copy is restricted to in-frame clones and leaves out a portion. The sample lists about 190,000 clones, around 89% occurring once. Specimen: peripheral blood. The receptors come from a human donor in a cohort sampled during active COVID-19.

The chain has TRBV30 and TRBJ1-4; the D is unclear. This CDR3 is built from 13 residues. Germline CDR1 is GTSNPN and CDR2 is SVGIG (reference sequence). Between the trimmed V and J ends, which lost 1 base and 8 bases, there was a span of 11 bases. In DNA form, the CDR3 reads TGTGCCTGGAGTGGACTCCTCCGAGAAAAACTGTTTTTT. It encodes CAWSGLLREKLFF.

J is TRBJ2-5 and V is TRBV5-1; D is perhaps TRBD1 (8 bases). Germline CDR1 and CDR2: SGHRS and YFSETQ. Trimming stripped 4 bases from V and 5 bases from J, with 18 bases between. The CDR3 loop spans 15 amino acids. The chain's CDR3 is CASSLNTGGGETQYF. CDR3 bases: TGCGCCAGCAGCCTGAACACAGGGGGAGGGGAGACCCAGTACTTC.

This sequence joins TRBV11-2 and TRBJ2-3; 16 bases line up with TRBD2. Trimming at V came to 5 bases and at J to 7 bases, leaving 12 bases not matched to a gene. Per the germline V gene, CDR1 is SGHAT and CDR2 is FQNNGV. This CDR3 is built from 18 residues. In DNA, the CDR3 is TGTGCCAGCAGCCCCAGTTGGGGACTAGCGGGGGGGTTGAATACGCAGTATTTT. As protein: CASSPSWGLAGGLNTQYF.

In nucleotides, the CDR3 is TGTGCCAGCAGAGGAGGAAAAGGGGAGACCCAGTACTTC. Encoded protein: CASRGGKGETQYF. The chain uses TRBV6-5 and TRBJ2-5, with TRBD2 as a possible D gene (5 bases). The CDR3 runs to 13 residues. V lost 6 bases, J lost 5 bases, and 13 bases lay in between. CDR1 is MNHEY, CDR2 SVGAGI, per germline.

The CDR3 DNA reads as TGTGCCAGCCGATACTCAGGGGGCCGCACTGAAGCTTTCTTT. This gives the protein CASRYSGGRTEAFF. The chain combines TRBV6-2 or TRBV6-3 with TRBJ1-1; 8 bases fit TRBD1. From germline, CDR1 is MNHEY and CDR2 SVGEGT. V lost 8 bases to trimming and J lost 4 bases; unmatched junction nucleotides: 9. The CDR3 contains 14 residues.

V gene TRBV9 combines with J gene TRBJ2-3; tentative D call: TRBD1 (5 bases). The V and J ends lost 3 bases and 0 bases respectively, with 8 bases between them. The germline gives CDR1 SGDLS, CDR2 YYNGEE. This CDR3 spans 14 amino acids. The CDR3 region is CASSGRASTDTQYF. For the CDR3, the DNA is TGTGCCAGCAGCGGCAGGGCGAGCACAGATACGCAGTATTTT.

This sequence joins TRBV4-3 and TRBJ1-3; the D gene is possibly TRBD1 (6 bases). Germline V CDR1 and CDR2: LGHNA, YSLEER. The length of the CDR3 is 18 residues. V lost 3 bases to trimming and J lost 1 base, with 19 bases between them. The CDR3 sequence is CASSQGAYRESSGNTIYF. In DNA, the CDR3 is TGCGCCAGCAGCCAGGGGGCCTACAGGGAGTCATCTGGAAACACCATATATTTT.

The chain joins TRBV10-3 to TRBJ1-4; TRBD1 agrees at 9 bases. V was pared by 10 bases and J by 7 bases, with 4 bases of the junction left unmatched. Per the germline V gene, CDR1 is ENHRY and CDR2 is SYGVKD. CDR3 length equals 12 residues. CDR3 DNA sequence: TGTGCCACGGGACAGGGAAGTGAAAAACTGTTTTTT. It translates to CATGQGSEKLFF.

The chain is built from TRBV29-1 and TRBJ1-1; no definite D call. The germline V gene encodes CDR1 SQVTM and CDR2 ANQGSEA. The CDR3 has 12 residues. The CDR3 coding sequence is TGCAGAGTCGAAAGAGGAGCCACTGAAGCTTTCTTT. As protein: CRVERGATEAFF.

CDR3 region: CASSLEAGTSYNEQFF. DNA of the CDR3: TGTGCCAGCAGCTTAGAGGCGGGGACCTCCTACAATGAGCAGTTCTTC. The chain has TRBV7-2 and TRBJ2-1; D might be TRBD2 (6 bases). Trimming removed 1 base from V and 0 bases from J, with 10 bases in between. CDR1 and CDR2 (germline): SGHTA, FQGNSA. This CDR3 has 16 amino acids. Supplemented by reference TRBV7-2 and TRBJ2-1, the full variable domain reads GAGVSQSPSNKVTEKGKDVELRCDPISGHTALYWYRQSLGQGLEFLIYFQGNSAPDKSGLPSDRFSAERTGGSVSTLTIQRTQQEDSAVYLCASSLEAGTSYNEQFFGPGTRLTVL.

This chain links TRBV5-1 with TRBJ2-5, with 7 nucleotides matching TRBD2. After removal of 4 bases from V and 0 bases from J, the junction contained 6 bases not matched to a gene. There are 15 residues in the CDR3. In germline, CDR1 is SGHRS, CDR2 YFSETQ. The CDR3 sequence is CASSLAEDYQETQYF. CDR3 bases: TGCGCCAGCAGCCTAGCGGAAGACTACCAAGAGACCCAGTACTTC.

The chain links TRBV19 to TRBJ1-1; TRBD1 matches 10 bases. With V trimmed by 0 bases and J by 5 bases, 18 bases remained unmatched. This CDR3 region has 20 residues. Germline lookup yields CDR1 LNHDA and CDR2 SQIVND (reference sequence). The CDR3 sequence is CASSIDFWRQGAIRGTEAFF. Here the CDR3 DNA reads TGTGCCAGTAGTATAGATTTTTGGCGACAGGGGGCGATTCGGGGGACTGAAGCTTTCTTT. Variable domain in full (rest from reference TRBV19 and TRBJ1-1): DGGITQSPKYLFRKEGQNVTLSCEQNLNHDAMYWYRQDPGQGLRLIYYSQIVNDFQKGDIAEGYSVSREKKESFPLTVTSAQKNPTAFYLCASSIDFWRQGAIRGTEAFFGQGTRLTVV.

The V gene is TRBV12-5, the J gene TRBJ2-5, with TRBD1 matching 7 bases. After removal of 6 bases from V and 1 base from J, the junction contained 2 bases not matched to a gene. Germline V gives CDR1 LGHNT, CDR2 FRNRAP. The CDR3 runs 13 residues. Written as DNA, the CDR3 is TGTGCTAGTGGCCGGGACAGCCAAGAGACCCAGTACTTC. Encoded protein: CASGRDSQETQYF. The full variable domain, with the rest looked up from reference TRBV12-5 and TRBJ2-5, is DARVTQTPRHKVTEMGQEVTMRCQPILGHNTVFWYRQTMMQGLELLAYFRNRAPLDDSGMPKDRFSAEMPDATLATLKIQPSEPRDSAVYFCASGRDSQETQYFGPGTRLLVL.

This chain uses TRBV5-4 with TRBJ2-3; tentative D call: TRBD2 (5 bases). V gave up 2 bases and J gave up 3 bases, with 10 bases separating them. The germline V gene encodes CDR1 SGHNT and CDR2 YYREEE (reference sequence). The CDR3 is 14 amino acids. CDR3 in DNA: TGTGCCAGCAGCTTAGTTGGGAGTACAGATACGCAGTATTTT. Encoded protein: CASSLVGSTDTQYF. Filled out from reference TRBV5-4 and TRBJ2-3, the complete variable domain reads ETGVTQSPTHLIKTRGQQVTLRCSSQSGHNTVSWYQQALGQGPQFIFQYYREEENGRGNFPPRFSGLQFPNYSSELNVNALELDDSALYLCASSLVGSTDTQYFGPGTRLTVL.

The chain joins TRBV28 to TRBJ2-7, with 9 bases that match TRBD2. The CDR3 totals 17 residues. V lost 4 bases to trimming and J lost 0 bases; unmatched junction nucleotides: 10. The V gene's germline CDR1 is MDHEN and CDR2 SYDVKM. The CDR3 here is CASSSTSGYLSSYEQYF. In DNA, the CDR3 is TGTGCCAGCAGTTCAACTAGCGGGTACTTGAGCTCCTACGAGCAGTACTTC.

The V call is TRBV6-5, the J call TRBJ2-3; TRBD2 might be the D (5 bases). The CDR3 runs 14 residues. The germline V gene has CDR1 MNHEY and CDR2 SVGAGI. The V gene lost 6 bases and the J gene lost 0 bases, with 10 bases spanning the gap. CDR3 residues: CASRRGLSTDTQYF. The CDR3 region has the DNA TGTGCCAGCAGGCGAGGGCTCAGCACAGATACGCAGTATTTT.

The chain employs TRBV19 and TRBJ1-2, with D hard to call. V was shortened by 6 bases and J by 3 bases, with 14 bases between the two germline ends. Germline CDR1 and CDR2: LNHDA and SQIVND (reference sequence). The CDR3 sequence is 14 residues long. DNA of the CDR3: TGTGCCAGTAGGCGCTTAGGAGGGCACTATGGCTACACCTTC. Amino acid sequence: CASRRLGGHYGYTF.

The chain couples TRBV18 to TRBJ1-4; D is undetermined. V was cut by 2 bases and J by 5 bases, with 9 bases left in between. CDR1 and CDR2 from the germline V gene are KGHSH and LQKENI. The CDR3 has 14 residues. CDR3 protein: CASSPGQWNEKLFF. DNA of the CDR3: TGTGCCAGCTCACCAGGGCAGTGGAATGAAAAACTGTTTTTT.

This chain links TRBV19 with TRBJ2-7; D may be TRBD2 (6 bases). This CDR3 is built from 15 residues. Germline CDR1 is LNHDA and CDR2 is SQIVND (reference sequence). Trimming removed 3 bases from V and 7 bases from J, with 19 bases in between. CDR3: CASSIPGRESGEQYF. The CDR3 DNA is TGTGCCAGTAGTATTCCGGGGCGGGAATCAGGGGAGCAGTACTTC.

This chain uses TRBV6-5 with TRBJ1-2, with 7 bases aligning to TRBD1. The CDR3 consists of 15 residues. CDR1 MNHEY and CDR2 SVGAGI come from the germline V gene. V trimming: 6 bases; J trimming: 3 bases; junction bases outside the gene matches: 10. The chain's CDR3 is CASSPRGDRDYGYTF. The CDR3 coding sequence is TGTGCCAGCAGCCCCAGGGGGGATCGCGACTATGGCTACACCTTC.

In regard to this clone: Different DNA sequences within this sample yield the same CDR3. The chain links TRBV5-1 to TRBJ1-1, with D unresolved. Trimming took off 0 bases at V and 0 bases at J, with 3 bases between the two ends. The CDR3 runs 13 residues. Germline values: CDR1 SGHRS, CDR2 YFSETQ. The chain's CDR3 is CASSLGVNTEAFF. The CDR3 bases are TGCGCCAGCAGCTTGGGAGTGAACACTGAAGCTTTCTTT.

The chain carries TRBV5-4 and TRBJ2-2, with TRBD2 matching 7 bases. The CDR3 consists of 15 residues. V shed 7 bases and J 2 bases; nucleotides not matched to a gene: 8. Germline values: CDR1 SGHNT, CDR2 YYREEE (reference sequence). CDR3 nucleotide sequence: TGTGCCAGCTCCTTTCAGCGGGGCAACACCGGGGAGCTGTTTTTT. This codes for CASSFQRGNTGELFF.

CDR3 protein: CAISGHVGDSGANVLTF. CDR3 sequence (DNA): TGTGCCATCAGCGGGCACGTAGGGGACTCTGGGGCCAACGTCCTGACTTTC. The V call is TRBV10-3, the J call TRBJ2-6; TRBD1 might be the D (5 bases). The CDR3 sequence is 17 residues long. Trimming took off 6 bases at V and 0 bases at J, with 15 bases between the two ends. Germline-derived CDR1 and CDR2 are ENHRY and SYGVKD.

The rearrangement joins TRBV4-2 to TRBJ2-3, with TRBD2 identical over 9 bases. Germline trimming cut 0 bases from V and 2 bases from J; bases unmatched to any gene: 12. Germline V gene sequence: CDR1 LGHNA, CDR2 YNFKEQ. The CDR3 length is 19 residues. The CDR3 DNA reads TGTGCCAGCAGCCAAGATTCATCAGGGGCTAGCGGGACCACAGATACGCAGTATTTT. It specifies CASSQDSSGASGTTDTQYF.

The rearrangement links TRBV5-1 to TRBJ2-7; possible D gene TRBD1, 5 bases. This CDR3 contains 15 residues. Germline assignment: CDR1 SGHRS and CDR2 YFSETQ. Trimming left V 0 bases short and J 2 bases short, with 12 bases between. The CDR3 nucleotides read TGCGCCAGCAGCTTGGACTTTCCAGGGCCCTACGAGCAGTACTTC. Its protein is CASSLDFPGPYEQYF.

V and J are TRBV24-1 and TRBJ2-7; D is possibly TRBD2 (6 bases). The ends were cut back, 4 bases at V and 7 bases at J, with 13 bases in the middle. Germline assignment: CDR1 KGHDR and CDR2 SFDVKD. The length of the CDR3 is 13 residues. This CDR3 is CATSDPGVGEQYF. The CDR3 nucleotides are TGTGCCACCAGTGACCCGGGAGTTGGGGAGCAGTACTTC.

In DNA form, the CDR3 reads TGCGCCAGCAGCTTGAATCGGGATACGCAGTATTTT. This sequence encodes CASSLNRDTQYF. The V call is TRBV5-1, the J call TRBJ2-3; D is ambiguous. V was clipped by 1 base and J by 6 bases, with 6 bases between them. The CDR3 totals 12 residues. Germline loops: CDR1 SGHRS, CDR2 YFSETQ.

The chain uses TRBV6-1 and TRBJ2-5; TRBD2 aligns across 8 bases. The J segment lost 0 bases and the V segment lost 2 bases, leaving 8 bases of the junction unmatched. Germline CDR1 reads MNHNS; CDR2 reads SASEGT. CDR3 length: 17 residues. CDR3 sequence: CASSERERLAYQETQYF. CDR3 sequence (DNA): TGTGCCAGCAGTGAAAGAGAGCGACTAGCGTACCAAGAGACCCAGTACTTC.

The rearrangement uses TRBV5-6 and TRBJ2-1; D uncertain. CDR1 SGHDT and CDR2 YYEEEE come from the germline V gene. V was shortened by 0 bases and J by 0 bases, with 7 bases between the two germline ends. This CDR3 is 15 amino acids long. This chain's CDR3 is CASSLVKSSYNEQFF. DNA for the CDR3: TGTGCCAGCAGCTTGGTGAAGAGCTCCTACAATGAGCAGTTCTTC.

The rearrangement links TRBV18 to TRBJ1-4; 8 bases align to TRBD1. The trim removed 4 bases at V and 7 bases at J, leaving 8 bases unmatched. CDR3 length equals 15 residues. Per the germline V gene, CDR1 is KGHSH and CDR2 is LQKENI. The CDR3 protein is CASSRTGGVSEKLFF. CDR3 nucleotide sequence: TGTGCCAGCTCACGTACAGGGGGTGTGAGTGAAAAACTGTTTTTT.

This clone was recorded once. The chain joins TRBV5-6 to TRBJ1-1; the D is unclear. Germline assignment: CDR1 SGHDT and CDR2 YYEEEE. The CDR3 totals 13 residues. Trimming pared 0 bases from V and 1 base from J, leaving 4 bases between. The CDR3 DNA is TGTGCCAGCAGCTTGGTTAGGAACACTGAAGCTTTCTTT. Protein: CASSLVRNTEAFF.

This clone was recorded once. The chain carries TRBV6-2 or TRBV6-3 and TRBJ2-1; TRBD1 aligns across 9 bases. Germline assignment: CDR1 MNHEY and CDR2 SVGEGT. Trimming cost V 5 bases and J 4 bases; bases outside gene matches: 6. The CDR3 covers 15 residues. CDR3 region: CASSQGQGTYNEQFF. Here the CDR3 DNA reads TGTGCCAGCAGTCAAGGACAGGGGACGTACAATGAGCAGTTCTTC.